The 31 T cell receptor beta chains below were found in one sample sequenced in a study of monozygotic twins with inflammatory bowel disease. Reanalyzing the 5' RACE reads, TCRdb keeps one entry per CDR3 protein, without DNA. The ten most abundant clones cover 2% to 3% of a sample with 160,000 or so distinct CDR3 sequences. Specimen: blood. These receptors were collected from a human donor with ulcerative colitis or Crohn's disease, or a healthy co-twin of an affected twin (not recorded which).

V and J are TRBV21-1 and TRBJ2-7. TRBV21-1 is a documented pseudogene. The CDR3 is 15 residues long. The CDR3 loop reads CASSPTNCFPDEQYF.

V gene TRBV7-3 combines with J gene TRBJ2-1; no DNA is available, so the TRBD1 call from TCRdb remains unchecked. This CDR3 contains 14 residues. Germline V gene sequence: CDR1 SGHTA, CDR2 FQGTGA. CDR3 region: CASSSPASFNEQFF.

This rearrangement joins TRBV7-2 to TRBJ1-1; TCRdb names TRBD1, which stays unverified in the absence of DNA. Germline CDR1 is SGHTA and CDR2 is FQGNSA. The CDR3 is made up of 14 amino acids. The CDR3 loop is CASSSRPENTEAFF.

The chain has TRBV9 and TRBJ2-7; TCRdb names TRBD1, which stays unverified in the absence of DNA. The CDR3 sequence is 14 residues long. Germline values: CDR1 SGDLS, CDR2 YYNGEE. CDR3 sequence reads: CASSIGSGRYEQYF.

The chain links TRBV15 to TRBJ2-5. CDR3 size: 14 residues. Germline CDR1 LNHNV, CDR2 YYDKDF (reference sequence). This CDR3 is CATSREIQQETQYF. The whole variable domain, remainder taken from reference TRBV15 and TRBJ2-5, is DAMVIQNPRYQVTQFGKPVTLSCSQTLNHNVMYWYQQKSSQAPKLLFHYYDKDFNNEADTPDNFQSRRPNTSFCFLDIRSPGLGDTAMYLCATSREIQQETQYFGPGTRLLVL.

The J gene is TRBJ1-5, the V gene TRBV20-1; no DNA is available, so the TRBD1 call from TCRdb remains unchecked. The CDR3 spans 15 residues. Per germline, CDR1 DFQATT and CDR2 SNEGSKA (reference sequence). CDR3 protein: CSARRAGDSNQPQHF.

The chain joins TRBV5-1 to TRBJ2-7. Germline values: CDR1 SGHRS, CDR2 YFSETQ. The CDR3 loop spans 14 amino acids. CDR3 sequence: CASSFDGRSYEQYF. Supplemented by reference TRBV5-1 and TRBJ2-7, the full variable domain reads KAGVTQTPRYLIKTRGQQVTLSCSPISGHRSVSWYQQTPGQGLQFLFEYFSETQRNKGNFPGRFSGRQFSNSRSEMNVSTLELGDSALYLCASSFDGRSYEQYFGPGTRLTVT.

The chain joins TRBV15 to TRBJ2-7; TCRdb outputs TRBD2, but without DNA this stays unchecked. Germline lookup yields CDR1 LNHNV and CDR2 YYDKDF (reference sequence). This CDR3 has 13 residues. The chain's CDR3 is CATSTEEGNEQYF.

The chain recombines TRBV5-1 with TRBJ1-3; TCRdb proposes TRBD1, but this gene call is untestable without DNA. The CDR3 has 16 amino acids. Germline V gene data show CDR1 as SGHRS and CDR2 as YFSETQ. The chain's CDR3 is CASSLEGDLSGNTIYF. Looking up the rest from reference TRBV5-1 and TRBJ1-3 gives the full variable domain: KAGVTQTPRYLIKTRGQQVTLSCSPISGHRSVSWYQQTPGQGLQFLFEYFSETQRNKGNFPGRFSGRQFSNSRSEMNVSTLELGDSALYLCASSLEGDLSGNTIYFGEGSWLTVV.

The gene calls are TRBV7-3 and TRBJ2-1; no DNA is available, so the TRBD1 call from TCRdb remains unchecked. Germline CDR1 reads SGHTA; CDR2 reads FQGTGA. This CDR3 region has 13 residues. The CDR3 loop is CASSSPGAGEQFF.

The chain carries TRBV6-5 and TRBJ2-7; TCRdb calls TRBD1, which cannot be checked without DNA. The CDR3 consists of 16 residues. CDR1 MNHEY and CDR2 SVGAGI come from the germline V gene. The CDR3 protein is CASSYPRQGGTYEQYF.

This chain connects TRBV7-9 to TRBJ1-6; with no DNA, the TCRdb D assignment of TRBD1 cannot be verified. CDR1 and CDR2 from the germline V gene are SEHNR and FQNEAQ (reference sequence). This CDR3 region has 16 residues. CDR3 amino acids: CASSLQGASYNSPLHF.

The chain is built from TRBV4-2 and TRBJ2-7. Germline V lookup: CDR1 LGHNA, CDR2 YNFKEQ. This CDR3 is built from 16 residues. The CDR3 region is CASSQEANRQSYEQYF.

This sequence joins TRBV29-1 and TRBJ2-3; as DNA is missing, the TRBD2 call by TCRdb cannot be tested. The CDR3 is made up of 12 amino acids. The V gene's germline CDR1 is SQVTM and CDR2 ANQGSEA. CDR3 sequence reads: CSGSGGGDTQYF.

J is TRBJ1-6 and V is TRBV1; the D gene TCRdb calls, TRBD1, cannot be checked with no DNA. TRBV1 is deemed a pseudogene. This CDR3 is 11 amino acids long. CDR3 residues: CTSTTGGALHF.

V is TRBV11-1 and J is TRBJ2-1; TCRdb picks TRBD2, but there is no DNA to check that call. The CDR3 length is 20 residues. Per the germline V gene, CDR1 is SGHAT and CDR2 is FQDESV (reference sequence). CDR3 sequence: CASSLRLRGLNIGRYNEQFF.

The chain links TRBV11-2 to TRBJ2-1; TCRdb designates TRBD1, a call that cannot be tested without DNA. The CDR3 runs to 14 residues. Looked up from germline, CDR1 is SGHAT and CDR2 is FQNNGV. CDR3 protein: CASRYTGGVNEQFF.

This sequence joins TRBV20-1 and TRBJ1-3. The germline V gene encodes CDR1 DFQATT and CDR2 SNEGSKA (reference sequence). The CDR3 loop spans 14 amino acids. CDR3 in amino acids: CSAGEPLSGNTIYF.

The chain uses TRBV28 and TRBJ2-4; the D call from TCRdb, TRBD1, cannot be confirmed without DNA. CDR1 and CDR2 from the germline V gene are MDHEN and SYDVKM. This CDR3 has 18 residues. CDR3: CASRHGTDLPRAKNIQYF.

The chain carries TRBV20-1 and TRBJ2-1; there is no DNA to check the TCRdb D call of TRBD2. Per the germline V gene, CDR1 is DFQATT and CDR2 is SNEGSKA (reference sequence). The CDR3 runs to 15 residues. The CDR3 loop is CSARSSGSSYNEQFF.

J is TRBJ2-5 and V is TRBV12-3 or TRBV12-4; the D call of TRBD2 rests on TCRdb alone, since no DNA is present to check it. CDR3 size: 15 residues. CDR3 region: CASSLRGGTQETQYF.

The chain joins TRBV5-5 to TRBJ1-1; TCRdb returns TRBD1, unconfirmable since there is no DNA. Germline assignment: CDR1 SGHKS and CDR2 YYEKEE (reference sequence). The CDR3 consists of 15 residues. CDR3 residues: CASSFPQGANTEAFF.

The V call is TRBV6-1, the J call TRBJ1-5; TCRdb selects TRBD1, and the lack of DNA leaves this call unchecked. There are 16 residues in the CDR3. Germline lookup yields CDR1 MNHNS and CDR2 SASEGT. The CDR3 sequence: CASRPGAGTLNQPQHF.

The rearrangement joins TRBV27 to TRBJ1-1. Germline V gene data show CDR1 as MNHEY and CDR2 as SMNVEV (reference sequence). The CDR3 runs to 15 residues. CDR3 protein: CASSPRGRAYTEAFF.

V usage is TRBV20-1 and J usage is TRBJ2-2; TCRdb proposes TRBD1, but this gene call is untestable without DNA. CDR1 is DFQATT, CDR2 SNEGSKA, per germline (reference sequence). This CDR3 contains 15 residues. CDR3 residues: CSASPGEGGTGELFF.

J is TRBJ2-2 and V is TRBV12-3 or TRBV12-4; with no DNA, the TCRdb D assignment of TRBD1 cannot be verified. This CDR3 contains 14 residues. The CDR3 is CASRPDRDTGELFF.

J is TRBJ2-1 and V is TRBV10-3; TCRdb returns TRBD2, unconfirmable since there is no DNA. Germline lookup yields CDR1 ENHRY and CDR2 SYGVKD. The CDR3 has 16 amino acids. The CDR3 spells CAISERTSGSYNEQFF.

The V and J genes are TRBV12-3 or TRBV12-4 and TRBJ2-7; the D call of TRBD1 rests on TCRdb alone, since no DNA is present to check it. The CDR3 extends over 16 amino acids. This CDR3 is CASSLAIGKGSYEQYF.

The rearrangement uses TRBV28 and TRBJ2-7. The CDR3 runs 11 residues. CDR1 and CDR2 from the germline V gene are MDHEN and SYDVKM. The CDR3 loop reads CASKGMSEQYF.

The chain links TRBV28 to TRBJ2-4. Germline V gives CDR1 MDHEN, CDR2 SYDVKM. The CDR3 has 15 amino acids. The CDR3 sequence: CASSFAQLAKNIQYF. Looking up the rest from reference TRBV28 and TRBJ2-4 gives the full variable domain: DVKVTQSSRYLVKRTGEKVFLECVQDMDHENMFWYRQDPGLGLRLIYFSYDVKMKEKGDIPEGYSVSREKKERFSLILESASTNQTSMYLCASSFAQLAKNIQYFGAGTRLSVL.

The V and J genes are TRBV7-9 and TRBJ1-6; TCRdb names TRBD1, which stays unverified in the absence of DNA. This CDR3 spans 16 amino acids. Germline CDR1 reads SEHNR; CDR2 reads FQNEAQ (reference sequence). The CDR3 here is CASSPGRNSGNSPLHF.